This entry lists 30 T cell receptor beta chains sequenced from one sample in a study of technical replicates of blood from a few donors. Sequenced by immunoSEQ multiplex PCR; TCRdb stores in-frame clones only, minus some. The table lists about 70,000 clones, approximately 92% of them singletons. Sequenced material: T cells isolated from PBMCs. All receptors derive from a human donor in good health.

The sample holds one count of this clone. The gene calls are TRBV19 and TRBJ1-5; TRBD1 agrees at 7 bases. This CDR3 region has 19 residues. Germline V gene lookup returns CDR1 LNHDA and CDR2 SQIVND (reference sequence). J was trimmed by 0 bases and V by 3 bases; bases with no gene match: 14. The DNA for the CDR3 is TGTGCCAGTAGTATTAACCCTCCGGGACAGTCTTATAGCAATCAGCCCCAGCATTTT. This encodes CASSINPPGQSYSNQPQHF.

This clone showed up just once. The chain uses TRBV6-1 and TRBJ2-3; the D gene is possibly TRBD2 (5 bases). The CDR3 runs to 17 residues. Germline CDR1 is MNHNS and CDR2 is SASEGT. V was clipped by 3 bases and J by 6 bases, with 22 bases between them. The CDR3 reads CASSELTRPSLQDTQYF. The CDR3 region has the DNA TGTGCCAGCAGTGAGCTTACTAGGCCCTCCCTGCAGGATACGCAGTATTTT.

As DNA, the CDR3 is TGTGCCAGCAGCCTAGCAGTAGGAAACACCATATATTTT. It yields the protein CASSLAVGNTIYF. The J gene is TRBJ1-3, the V gene TRBV7-3; D uncertain. This CDR3 contains 13 residues. Germline V gene sequence: CDR1 SGHTA, CDR2 FQGTGA. The germline V and J ends were trimmed by 5 bases and 4 bases, with 9 bases remaining between them.

The chain couples TRBV9 to TRBJ2-5, with 15 bases identical to TRBD2. The V gene end was trimmed by 0 bases and the J gene end by 1 base; junction bases not matched to a gene: 7. This CDR3 comprises 19 residues. Germline CDR1 and CDR2: SGDLS and YYNGEE. The CDR3 reads CASSVGGLAGGKIQETQYF. The CDR3 nucleotides read TGTGCCAGCAGCGTAGGCGGACTAGCGGGAGGGAAAATCCAAGAGACCCAGTACTTC.

The chain uses TRBV6-1 and TRBJ2-7; TRBD1 is a possible D gene (5 bases). There are 16 residues in the CDR3. Trimming took off 1 base at V and 3 bases at J, with 16 bases between the two ends. Germline loops: CDR1 MNHNS, CDR2 SASEGT. The CDR3 region is CASSEVGAGQFYEQYF. For the CDR3, the DNA is TGTGCCAGCAGTGAAGTAGGGGCAGGGCAATTCTACGAGCAGTACTTC.

The chain uses TRBV27 and TRBJ2-7, with 9 positions matching TRBD2. Trimming removed 5 bases from V and 3 bases from J; junction bases left unmatched: 5. Germline loops: CDR1 MNHEY, CDR2 SMNVEV (reference sequence). There are 14 residues in the CDR3. CDR3 sequence: CASSVSGSLYEQYF. CDR3 nucleotide sequence: TGTGCCAGCAGTGTTAGCGGGAGCCTCTACGAGCAGTACTTC.

This clone was recorded only once. A junction end diverges from the germline sequence, so it may reflect a read error. The CDR3 here is CASSLDRGDTGELFF. For the CDR3, the DNA is TGTGCTAGCAGCTTAGATCGGGGGGACACCGGGGAGCTGTTTTTT. J is TRBJ2-2 and V is TRBV7-7; the match to TRBD2 covers 7 bases. Germline lookup yields CDR1 SSHAT and CDR2 FNYEAQ (reference sequence). The CDR3 spans 15 residues.

The V gene is TRBV28, the J gene TRBJ2-4, with a possible D match to TRBD2 (5 bases). CDR3 size: 20 residues. The V gene's germline CDR1 is MDHEN and CDR2 SYDVKM. The ends were cut back, 6 bases at V and 0 bases at J, with 27 bases in the middle. Written as DNA, the CDR3 is TGTGCCAGCAGCCCTTTAACCAGCGGAGGCCTTCAACTAGCCAAAAACATTCAGTACTTC. It is translated as CASSPLTSGGLQLAKNIQYF.

The count of this clone is one. The rearrangement joins TRBV28 to TRBJ2-7; D is perhaps TRBD1 (5 bases). V lost 5 bases to trimming and J lost 0 bases, with 17 bases between them. The CDR3 has 16 residues. Germline loops: CDR1 MDHEN, CDR2 SYDVKM. The CDR3 sequence is CASSPPSQGLSYEQYF. CDR3 bases: TGTGCCAGCAGTCCCCCGAGTCAGGGCCTCTCCTACGAGCAGTACTTC.

The chain joins TRBV5-1 to TRBJ2-1; TRBD2 matches at 9 bases. The J segment lost 1 base and the V segment lost 6 bases, leaving 5 bases of the junction unmatched. The V gene's germline CDR1 is SGHRS and CDR2 YFSETQ. This CDR3 region has 15 residues. This chain's CDR3 is CASTLAGDSYNEQFF. In DNA, the CDR3 is TGCGCCAGCACCTTAGCGGGAGATTCCTACAATGAGCAGTTCTTC.

V and J are TRBV5-6 and TRBJ2-3; possible D gene TRBD2, 6 bases. The CDR3 has 17 residues. Germline CDR1 is SGHDT and CDR2 is YYEEEE. Trimming stripped 1 base from V and 5 bases from J, with 20 bases between. Written as DNA, the CDR3 is TGTGCCAGCAGCTTGCTGTCCCGGGGGTTTGTGCAAGATACGCAGTATTTT. Protein: CASSLLSRGFVQDTQYF.

A remark on this clone: A junction end diverges from the germline sequence, so it may reflect a read error. The V call is TRBV7-7, the J call TRBJ2-3; the match to TRBD2 covers 10 bases. CDR1 SSHAT and CDR2 FNYEAQ come from the germline V gene (reference sequence). This CDR3 contains 15 residues. CDR3 amino acids: CASSLGLAGTDTQYF. CDR3 DNA: TGTGCTAGCAGCTTAGGACTAGCGGGCACAGATACGCAGTATTTT.

The chain recombines TRBV19 with TRBJ1-1, with unresolved D. With 5 bases removed from V and 7 bases from J, the gap between germline ends came to 8 bases. The germline V gene encodes CDR1 LNHDA and CDR2 SQIVND (reference sequence). The CDR3 runs to 11 residues. Written as DNA, the CDR3 is TGTGCCAGTAGTGCCCACAGTGAAGCTTTCTTT. It specifies CASSAHSEAFF.

This chain connects TRBV12-1 to TRBJ2-7; the table assigns TRBD2, which was not confirmed against the DNA. TRBV12-1 is assigned pseudogene status. The CDR3 extends over 12 amino acids. As DNA, the CDR3 is TGTGCCAGCAGCCAAGGGCGGGACGAGCAGTACTTC. Protein: CASSQGRDEQYF.

The V call is TRBV7-3, the J call TRBJ2-5, with D tentatively TRBD2 (5 bases). Germline values: CDR1 SGHTA, CDR2 FQGTGA. The CDR3 is 15 amino acids. Between the trimmed V and J ends, which lost 2 bases and 5 bases, there was a span of 15 bases. The CDR3 coding sequence is TGTGCCAGCAGCTTACAAGCTAGCTCTAGGGAGACCCAGTACTTC. Its translation is CASSLQASSRETQYF.

The chain recombines TRBV6-5 with TRBJ1-3; D gene unclear. Trimming took off 4 bases at V and 1 base at J, with 5 bases between the two ends. This CDR3 comprises 13 residues. Per the germline V gene, CDR1 is MNHEY and CDR2 is SVGAGI. The CDR3 spells CASSSRSGNTIYF. The CDR3 bases are TGTGCCAGCAGTTCTAGATCTGGAAACACCATATATTTT.

This clone was seen just once. The chain links TRBV12-5 to TRBJ1-5; D remains ambiguous. V shed 5 bases and J shed 3 bases, with 14 bases lying between them. CDR3 length: 15 residues. Germline V gene sequence: CDR1 LGHNT, CDR2 FRNRAP. The DNA of the CDR3 is TGTGCTAGTGGTCTCCGGTTGTTTGACAATCAGCCCCAGCATTTT. It specifies CASGLRLFDNQPQHF.

V is TRBV30 and J is TRBJ2-3; TRBD2 is a possible D gene (6 bases). Germline V CDR1 and CDR2: GTSNPN, SVGIG (reference sequence). V lost 2 bases, J lost 4 bases, and 10 bases lay in between. The CDR3 totals 13 residues. CDR3 sequence (DNA): TGTGCCTGGAGTCCCGGAGGGGCAGATACGCAGTATTTT. The encoded protein is CAWSPGGADTQYF.

The V call is TRBV30, the J call TRBJ2-5; D is unresolved. Trimming cost V 3 bases and J 2 bases, with 7 bases left between them. The CDR3 length is 12 residues. The germline V gene encodes CDR1 GTSNPN and CDR2 SVGIG (reference sequence). CDR3 residues: CAWSPQQETQYF. CDR3 bases: TGTGCCTGGAGCCCACAACAAGAGACCCAGTACTTC.

The CDR3 here is CASSQVESGEDEQYF. The CDR3 DNA follows: TGCGCCAGCAGCCAAGTAGAATCAGGGGAAGACGAGCAGTACTTC. The gene calls are TRBV4-3 and TRBJ2-7; possible D gene TRBD1, 6 bases. CDR1 LGHNA and CDR2 YSLEER come from the germline V gene. Trimming stripped 1 base from V and 5 bases from J, with 15 bases between. This CDR3 spans 15 amino acids.

This chain links TRBV7-2 with TRBJ2-1; tentative D call: TRBD1 (5 bases). The length of the CDR3 is 15 residues. Germline V CDR1 and CDR2: SGHTA, FQGNSA. With 2 bases removed from V and 4 bases from J, the gap between germline ends came to 12 bases. The CDR3 region is CASSLNRLIYNEQFF. CDR3 DNA: TGTGCCAGCAGCTTAAACAGGCTGATATACAATGAGCAGTTCTTC. The whole variable domain, filled in from reference TRBV7-2 and TRBJ2-1, reads GAGVSQSPSNKVTEKGKDVELRCDPISGHTALYWYRQSLGQGLEFLIYFQGNSAPDKSGLPSDRFSAERTGGSVSTLTIQRTQQEDSAVYLCASSLNRLIYNEQFFGPGTRLTVL.

The rearrangement joins TRBV18 to TRBJ2-1; no definite D call. Trimming took 6 bases from V and 12 from J, leaving 15 bases between them. The CDR3 has 12 amino acids. CDR1 and CDR2 (germline): KGHSH, LQKENI. The CDR3: CASSVYSGGQFF. The CDR3 bases are TGTGCCAGCTCGGTATATTCCGGTGGGCAGTTCTTC. Using reference TRBV18 and TRBJ2-1 for the parts outside the CDR3, the full variable domain is NAGVMQNPRHLVRRRGQEARLRCSPMKGHSHVYWYRQLPEEGLKFMVYLQKENIIDESGMPKERFSAEFPKEGPSILRIQQVVRGDSAAYFCASSVYSGGQFFGPGTRLTVL.

The rearrangement links TRBV19 to TRBJ1-2, with TRBD1 matching over 8 bases. This CDR3 comprises 15 residues. V lost 5 bases and J lost 2; bases outside the gene matches: 7. Germline V gives CDR1 LNHDA, CDR2 SQIVND (reference sequence). The CDR3: CASSAGTGANYGYTF. The CDR3 DNA reads as TGTGCCAGTAGTGCTGGGACAGGAGCCAACTATGGCTACACCTTC.

This CDR3 is CSVEGTGTFYEQYF. As DNA, the CDR3 is TGCAGCGTTGAAGGCACAGGAACATTTTACGAGCAGTACTTC. The chain uses TRBV29-1 and TRBJ2-7, with a weak D call TRBD1 (5 bases). Germline CDR1 SQVTM, CDR2 ANQGSEA. CDR3 size: 14 residues. The V end lost 1 base, the J end lost 4 bases, and 14 bases lay between the germline ends.

This chain connects TRBV6-5 to TRBJ1-2; D not certain. The CDR3 loop spans 15 amino acids. Germline assignment: CDR1 MNHEY and CDR2 SVGAGI. V was shortened by 2 bases and J by 6 bases, with 16 bases between the two germline ends. The CDR3 DNA reads as TGTGCCAGCAGTTACACGAGGATAAGTAAGGATGGCTACACCTTC. Translating it yields CASSYTRISKDGYTF.

J is TRBJ1-5 and V is TRBV2; the D is unclear. The V gene's germline CDR1 is SNHLY and CDR2 FYNNEI. V gave up 3 bases and J gave up 5 bases, with 17 bases separating them. There are 16 residues in the CDR3. The CDR3 is CASSDGVSSGYQPQHF. CDR3 DNA: TGTGCCAGCAGTGATGGTGTCTCCTCAGGCTATCAGCCCCAGCATTTT.

The V gene is TRBV9, the J gene TRBJ2-1; 9 nucleotides agree with TRBD2. Looked up from germline, CDR1 is SGDLS and CDR2 is YYNGEE. V shed 0 bases and J 4 bases; nucleotides not matched to a gene: 5. The CDR3 length is 16 residues. CDR3 sequence reads: CASSVGLAGRYNEQFF. CDR3 coding DNA: TGTGCCAGCAGCGTAGGTCTAGCGGGACGGTACAATGAGCAGTTCTTC. The complete variable domain, with remaining parts taken from reference TRBV9 and TRBJ2-1, reads DSGVTQTPKHLITATGQRVTLRCSPRSGDLSVYWYQQSLDQGLQFLIQYYNGEERAKGNILERFSAQQFPDLHSELNLSSLELGDSALYFCASSVGLAGRYNEQFFGPGTRLTVL.

This clone was observed a handful of times. The chain recombines TRBV4-1 with TRBJ2-2, with a possible D match to TRBD2 (6 bases). CDR1 MGHRA and CDR2 YSYEKL come from the germline V gene. CDR3 length equals 17 residues. Trimming took 0 bases from V and 3 from J, leaving 14 bases between them. The CDR3 is CASSQDSGESYTGELFF. CDR3 bases: TGCGCCAGCAGCCAAGATTCGGGGGAAAGCTACACCGGGGAGCTGTTTTTT.

This sequence joins TRBV4-3 and TRBJ2-5, with 8 positions matching TRBD1. In germline, CDR1 is LGHNA, CDR2 YSLEER. V shed 4 bases and J 4 bases; nucleotides not matched to a gene: 8. The CDR3 runs to 15 residues. The CDR3 region has the DNA TGCGCCAGCAGCCGACAGGGGAAGGAGGCAGAGACCCAGTACTTC. As protein: CASSRQGKEAETQYF.

The J gene is TRBJ2-3, the V gene TRBV7-9; the D gene is possibly TRBD1 (7 bases). Germline CDR1 reads SEHNR; CDR2 reads FQNEAQ (reference sequence). This CDR3 is built from 15 residues. The V end lost 6 bases, the J end lost 0 bases, and 13 bases lay between the germline ends. Here the CDR3 reads CASRIQGTSTDTQYF. The DNA for the CDR3 is TGTGCCAGCAGGATACAGGGGACTAGCACAGATACGCAGTATTTT.